The source of this TCR beta chain is a study of T cells in Graves' hyperthyroidism and ophthalmopathy. RNA transcripts yielded amplified TCR beta CDR3 regions. HTBI primers drove first-round RT-PCR of the TCR CDR3. Via MiXCR, TCRdb re-called the multiplex PCR reads, giving one row per CDR3 protein. The sample includes 490,000 or so distinct CDR3 sequences, approximately 23% of them seen just once. In its sample, this clonotype was seen a few times. Out of approximately 10 ml of fresh peripheral blood came the PBMCs. Germline CDR1 LGHDT, CDR2 YNNKEL (reference sequence). V shed 4 bases and J 7 bases; nucleotides not matched to a gene: 9. The CDR3 spans 15 residues.

Sequenced material: blood. The chain employs TRBV3-1 and TRBJ2-1; 8 bases match TRBD2. This sequence originates from a woman in her 70s with Graves' ophthalmopathy. The CDR3 DNA reads as TGTGCCAGCAGCCGGAGCGGGAGTATTATGAATGAGCAGTTCTTC. Translation gives CASSRSGSIMNEQFF.